Below, 20 T cell receptor beta chains from the same sample are listed, as sequenced in a study of molecular identifiers for immune sequencing clone quantification. TCRdb analysed the PCR reads with MiXCR anew, one entry per CDR3 protein. The sample has about 510,000 distinct CDR3 sequences; about a fifth are singletons. The sequenced sample consisted of naive CD8+ T cells from blood, with Jurkat cell RNA spiked in. Subset indicated: FACS-sorted CD8+CD4-CCR7+CD45RA+ naive T cells. The receptor set was obtained from a human donor in good health. Some libraries in this study had Jurkat cell RNA spiked in.

The rearrangement joins TRBV10-3 to TRBJ2-7; D is uncertain. The CDR3 has 14 residues. The germline V gene has CDR1 ENHRY and CDR2 SYGVKD. Trimming pared 5 bases from V and 0 bases from J, leaving 11 bases between. CDR3 nucleotides: TGTGCCATCAGTCCTACACTGGACTCCTACGAGCAGTACTTC. Encoded protein: CAISPTLDSYEQYF.

In this sample, this clonotype turned up a few times. The rearrangement joins TRBV12-5 to TRBJ2-7, with TRBD1 matching over 7 bases. Germline assignment: CDR1 LGHNT and CDR2 FRNRAP. The CDR3 has 13 residues. J lost 4 bases, V lost 1 base, and 1 base had no gene match. The CDR3 protein is CASGLDRGYEQYF. DNA for the CDR3: TGTGCTAGTGGTTTGGACAGGGGTTACGAGCAGTACTTC.

In its sample, this clonotype was seen many times. The chain joins TRBV5-8 to TRBJ2-6; a weak D match, TRBD1 (6 bases). The CDR3 consists of 18 residues. The germline V and J ends were trimmed by 5 bases and 0 bases, with 18 bases remaining between them. Germline V gene sequence: CDR1 SGHTS, CDR2 YDEGEE. This CDR3 reads CASRLGGPYSSGANVLTF. The CDR3, as DNA: TGTGCCAGCAGACTAGGGGGTCCCTATAGCTCTGGGGCCAACGTCCTGACTTTC. The variable domain in full, completed from reference TRBV5-8 and TRBJ2-6, reads EAGVTQSPTHLIKTRGQQATLRCSPISGHTSVYWYQQALGLGLQFLLWYDEGEERNRGNFPPRFSGRQFPNYSSELNVNALELEDSALYLCASRLGGPYSSGANVLTFGAGSRLTVL.

This clonotype came up many times. V gene TRBV7-9 combines with J gene TRBJ2-7, with 9 bases fitting TRBD1. V was clipped by 0 bases and J by 2 bases; unmatched bases: 8. Germline CDR1 and CDR2: SEHNR and FQNEAQ (reference sequence). The CDR3 loop spans 17 amino acids. The chain's CDR3 is CASSLAVGQGSTYEQYF. Here the CDR3 DNA reads TGTGCCAGCAGCTTAGCAGTTGGACAGGGGTCCACCTACGAGCAGTACTTC.

The chain combines TRBV4-1 with TRBJ2-3, with 10 bases that match TRBD2. Per germline, CDR1 MGHRA and CDR2 YSYEKL. The CDR3 covers 16 residues. J was trimmed by 4 bases and V by 1 base; bases with no gene match: 5. The CDR3 nucleotides are TGCGCCAGCAGCCAAGGGGGGACTAGCGTTTCAGATACGCAGTATTTT. Translating gives CASSQGGTSVSDTQYF.

The chain couples TRBV4-3 to TRBJ2-1; TRBD2 might be the D (5 bases). Trimming cost V 0 bases and J 1 base, with 13 bases left between them. From germline, CDR1 is LGHNA and CDR2 YSLEER. This CDR3 comprises 17 residues. CDR3 in DNA: TGCGCCAGCAGCCAAGATCAGGCGGGTCTATCCTACAATGAGCAGTTCTTC. It codes for CASSQDQAGLSYNEQFF.

The chain carries TRBV10-3 and TRBJ2-7; D gene ambiguous. Germline-derived CDR1 and CDR2 are ENHRY and SYGVKD. V dropped 4 bases and J dropped 5 bases, with 12 bases sitting between them. The CDR3 is 13 residues long. The DNA for the CDR3 is TGTGCCATCAGTGGGGCGGAGTGGAACGAGCAGTACTTC. Its protein is CAISGAEWNEQYF.

This clonotype appeared many times. The chain couples TRBV13 to TRBJ2-7; D could derive from TRBD1 or TRBD2 (5 bases each). The CDR3 is 16 amino acids. The germline gives CDR1 PRHDT, CDR2 FYEKMQ (reference sequence). V gave up 5 bases and J gave up 0 bases, with 17 bases separating them. CDR3 protein: CASSTGPTTSSYEQYF. The CDR3 DNA reads as TGTGCCAGCAGCACGGGACCGACGACCTCCTCCTACGAGCAGTACTTC. Full variable domain (outside the CDR3, taken from reference TRBV13 and TRBJ2-7): AAGVIQSPRHLIKEKRETATLKCYPIPRHDTVYWYQQGPGQDPQFLISFYEKMQSDKGSIPDRFSAQQFSDYHSELNMSSLELGDSALYFCASSTGPTTSSYEQYFGPGTRLTVT.

V gene TRBV30 combines with J gene TRBJ1-2, with D unclear. V lost 5 bases and J lost 8, with 12 bases in between. Germline V CDR1 and CDR2: GTSNPN, SVGIG (reference sequence). The CDR3 is 11 amino acids. CDR3 sequence: CAWFKYLGYTF. CDR3 coding DNA: TGTGCCTGGTTTAAGTATCTGGGCTACACCTTC.

This clonotype was picked up a small number of times. This chain uses TRBV27 with TRBJ2-7; 9 bases line up with TRBD1. CDR1 and CDR2 from the germline V gene are MNHEY and SMNVEV (reference sequence). The CDR3 contains 14 residues. The V gene end was trimmed by 6 bases and the J gene end by 3 bases; junction bases not matched to a gene: 6. CDR3: CASSKQGAGYEQYF. The DNA for the CDR3 is TGTGCCAGCAGCAAACAGGGGGCTGGCTACGAGCAGTACTTC.

This clonotype was seen only a few times. The gene calls are TRBV7-2 and TRBJ2-7, with D unresolved. CDR1 is SGHTA, CDR2 FQGNSA, per germline. This CDR3 is built from 12 residues. Trimming removed 2 bases from V and 5 bases from J, with 7 bases in between. The CDR3 nucleotides read TGTGCCAGCAGCTTATATAGTAACGAGCAGTACTTC. The encoded protein is CASSLYSNEQYF.

On this clonotype itself: The junction departs from the called germline gene at one end, perhaps through a read error. The CDR3 region is CASSYSIDRMNTEALF. In DNA form, the CDR3 reads TGTGCCAGCAGTTACTCGATAGACAGGATGAACACTGAAGCTCTCTTT. The chain links TRBV6-2 or TRBV6-3 to TRBJ1-1, with D perhaps matching TRBD1 (6 bases). Germline values: CDR1 MNHEY, CDR2 SVGEGT. The CDR3 is 16 amino acids.

In its sample, this clonotype was seen a few times. The chain joins TRBV10-3 to TRBJ2-2; D gene ambiguous. The CDR3 extends over 11 amino acids. Germline V lookup: CDR1 ENHRY, CDR2 SYGVKD. Trimming pared 0 bases from V and 7 bases from J, leaving 0 bases between. The CDR3 here is CAISESGELFF. The DNA for the CDR3 is TGTGCCATCAGTGAGTCCGGGGAGCTGTTTTTT.

This clonotype showed up many times. J is TRBJ1-1 and V is TRBV27; D unclear. V was pared by 5 bases and J by 5 bases, with 9 bases between. CDR3 size: 12 residues. Germline loops: CDR1 MNHEY, CDR2 SMNVEV (reference sequence). The CDR3 reads CASSPVGTEAFF. DNA for the CDR3: TGTGCCAGCAGTCCCGTGGGGACTGAAGCTTTCTTT.

This clonotype was seen a handful of times. The genes are TRBV7-9 and TRBJ2-1, with 10 bases lining up with TRBD2. The CDR3 totals 16 residues. With 7 bases clipped from V and 3 bases from J, the junction kept 9 bases outside the gene matches. Germline CDR1 reads SEHNR; CDR2 reads FQNEAQ (reference sequence). For the CDR3, the DNA is TGTGCCAGCAATGGGCTAGCGGGGGTCGACTACAATGAGCAGTTCTTC. Protein sequence: CASNGLAGVDYNEQFF.

This clonotype showed up many times. The V and J genes are TRBV11-2 and TRBJ1-5, with no clear D. CDR3 size: 14 residues. Looked up from germline, CDR1 is SGHAT and CDR2 is FQNNGV. V shed 5 bases and J shed 4 bases, with 12 bases lying between them. The CDR3 nucleotides read TGTGCCAGCAGCGAGGTCCCAACTAATCAGCCCCAGCATTTT. Translating it yields CASSEVPTNQPQHF.

This clonotype was picked up a small number of times. V is TRBV12-3 or TRBV12-4 and J is TRBJ2-1; 10 bases fit TRBD1. The CDR3 totals 16 residues. The trim removed 6 bases at V and 8 bases at J, leaving 13 bases unmatched. CDR3 in amino acids: CASSQTGQGVRDEQFF. CDR3 nucleotides: TGTGCCAGCAGCCAGACCGGACAGGGGGTCCGTGATGAGCAGTTCTTC.

As to this clonotype: With a much larger clone just one base away, this may be a read error. The chain couples TRBV11-2 to TRBJ2-3; the match to TRBD1 covers 7 bases. The trim removed 5 bases at V and 4 bases at J, leaving 9 bases unmatched. The CDR3 runs 15 residues. Germline lookup yields CDR1 SGHAT and CDR2 FQNNGV. DNA for the CDR3: TGTGCCAGCAGCCCCCGGGGACAGATAGCAGATACGCAGTATTTT. This sequence encodes CASSPRGQIADTQYF.

This clonotype was detected only once. A clone one base away is much larger, so this may be a read error. The chain is built from TRBV6-5 and TRBJ1-1, with D perhaps TRBD1 (5 bases). CDR3 length equals 13 residues. The V gene's germline CDR1 is MNHEY and CDR2 SVGAGI. The CDR3 is CASSFVGGTEVFF. CDR3 DNA sequence: TGTGCCAGCAGTTTCGTCGGGGGGACTGAAGTTTTCTTT.

This clonotype was detected ten times or more. This chain uses TRBV4-1 with TRBJ2-1; TRBD1 matches 7 bases. V shed 4 bases, J shed 9 bases, and the junction held 12 bases outside the gene matches. The CDR3 consists of 15 residues. The germline gives CDR1 MGHRA, CDR2 YSYEKL. In DNA form, the CDR3 reads TGCGCCAGCAGCCCCCTAAAGACAGGGTTAGGTGAGCAGTTCTTC. As protein: CASSPLKTGLGEQFF.